This T cell receptor (beta chain) stems from a study of cytomegalovirus exposure and HLA in healthy donors. PCR involved 60 Vbeta and 13 Jbeta primers. Data came from immunoSEQ multiplex PCR; TCRdb stores just in-frame clones and leaves some out. The sample contains about 120,000 clones, roughly 87% of which appear only once. This TCR derives from a woman aged 18-29 years in good health and CMV-seronegative. The sample consisted of PBMCs.

Written as DNA, the CDR3 is TGTGCCAGCAGTATGGGACTAGCTCGTTCACGTGAGCAGTTCTTC. It translates to CASSMGLARSREQFF. The chain uses TRBV6-5 and TRBJ2-1; 9 nucleotides match TRBD2. The CDR3 loop spans 15 amino acids. CDR1 is MNHEY, CDR2 SVGAGI, per germline. The junction had 11 bases not matched to a gene; V was cut back by 5 bases and J by 9 bases.